This T cell receptor beta chain derives from a study of tumor-infiltrating lymphocytes in primary liver carcinoma. Study details: Tumor staging was T1-T3 N0M0; sizes spanned roughly 4.2 to 11 cm across.

Reverse transcription of 450 to 500 ng total RNA with a constant-region primer produced TCR beta cDNA. Three nested multiplex PCR rounds of slightly modified ARM-PCR generated TCR beta libraries. Use of TRBV1-TRBV30 forward primers with a C-beta reverse primer characterized the first two PCR rounds, which lasted around 11 cycles each. TCRdb analysed the multiplex PCR reads with MiXCR anew, one entry per CDR3 protein. There are about 92,000 distinct CDR3 sequences in the sample; around 70% occur only once, and around 27% lies in the top ten. The study co-extracted DNA and RNA from about 20-30 mg of unsorted bulk tissue. This clonotype is classed as medium-sized. Trimming left V 2 bases short and J 7 bases short, with 14 bases between. This CDR3 has 14 amino acids. CDR1 and CDR2 from the germline V gene are MGHRA and YSYEKL.

The sample taken for sequencing was tumor-adjacent normal liver tissue. This TCR came from a man in his forties with primary liver carcinoma and hepatitis B virus infection. This rearrangement joins TRBV4-1 to TRBJ2-5; possibly TRBD2 for D (6 bases). In DNA form, the CDR3 reads TGCGCCAGCAGCCAACTGGGACTGGCAGGGACCCAGTACTTC. As protein: CASSQLGLAGTQYF.